This entry is about one T cell receptor beta chain. Time point denoted: newly diagnosed GD, antithyroid drugs for less than 3 months. Generation of the TCR library employed RNA extracted from PBMCs. Building the TCR beta libraries relied on iRepertoire HTBI primers, and CDR3 regions underwent Arm-PCR. TCRdb processed the multiplex PCR reads anew with MiXCR; each CDR3 protein has one entry. The sample lists approximately 540,000 distinct CDR3 sequences; more than 10% were seen once. This sample was taken from a study of regulatory T cells in long-lasting Graves disease. These data also featured in a second study, about T cells in Graves' hyperthyroidism and ophthalmopathy.

This receptor was identified in a woman in her twenties or thirties with Graves disease. Sequencing used peripheral blood mononuclear cells (PBMCs), obtained at new diagnosis, from a patient treated with antithyroid drugs.

The CDR3 bases are TGTGCCAGCAGTTACAGGACAGGGGACACTGAAGCTTTCTTT. Translation gives CASSYRTGDTEAFF. The chain carries TRBV6-9 and TRBJ1-1; 9 positions match TRBD1. CDR1 MNHGY and CDR2 SVAAGI come from the germline V gene. This CDR3 region has 14 residues. V lost 3 bases to trimming and J lost 3 bases; unmatched junction nucleotides: 2.